This T cell receptor (beta chain) emerged from a study of early T cells in non-severe SARS-CoV-2 infection. Background on the study: Bulk RNA from unsorted whole blood was sequenced; chains were unpaired.

Looked up from germline, CDR1 is MNHNS and CDR2 is SASEGT. With 3 bases removed from V and 6 bases from J, the gap between germline ends came to 9 bases. The CDR3 runs 12 residues. In its sample, this clonotype was seen many times. One entry per CDR3 protein results from TCRdb running MiXCR on the 5' RACE reads. The repertoire consists of more than 60,000 distinct CDR3 sequences, with about 12% occurring once and the leading ten covering roughly 1.2%. The starting material was whole blood, obtained at baseline. This clonotype was obtained from an adult who was a healthcare worker with PCR-confirmed SARS-CoV-2 infection or an uninfected control (not recorded which). The donor label of this sample is uncertain. J is TRBJ2-7 and V is TRBV6-1; D is ambiguous. The CDR3: CASSDVWSEQYV. The CDR3 nucleotides read TGTGCCAGCAGTGATGTCTGGTCCGAGCAGTACGTC.